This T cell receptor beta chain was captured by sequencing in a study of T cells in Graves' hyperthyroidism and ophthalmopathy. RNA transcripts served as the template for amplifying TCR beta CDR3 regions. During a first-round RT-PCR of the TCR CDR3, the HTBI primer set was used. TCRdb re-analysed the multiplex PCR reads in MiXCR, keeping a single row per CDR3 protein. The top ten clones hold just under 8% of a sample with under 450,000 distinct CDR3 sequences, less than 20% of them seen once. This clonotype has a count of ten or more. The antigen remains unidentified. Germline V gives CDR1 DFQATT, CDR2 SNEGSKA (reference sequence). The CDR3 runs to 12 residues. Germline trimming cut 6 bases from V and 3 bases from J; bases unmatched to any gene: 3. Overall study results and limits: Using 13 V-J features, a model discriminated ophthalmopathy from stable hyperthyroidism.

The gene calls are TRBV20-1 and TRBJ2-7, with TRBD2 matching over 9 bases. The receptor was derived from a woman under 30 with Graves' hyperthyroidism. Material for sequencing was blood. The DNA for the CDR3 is TGCAGTGCCACGACTAGCGGCTACGAGCAGTACTTC. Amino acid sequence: CSATTSGYEQYF.